Listed here is a single TCR beta chain. This sample is drawn from a study of cytomegalovirus exposure and HLA in healthy donors. The V gene's germline CDR1 is SGHAT and CDR2 FQNNGV. The CDR3 totals 13 residues. Profiling relied on immunoSEQ multiplex PCR, and the TCRdb table lists in-frame clones only, not all of them. The sample yields about 170,000 clones, 85% to 90% seen once. The origin of this receptor is a man aged 18-30 years in good health and CMV-seropositive. The sample was PBMCs. This chain uses TRBV11-2 with TRBJ2-5; a possible D gene is TRBD2 (6 bases). CDR3 sequence: CASLAGHQETQYF. The CDR3 region has the DNA TGTGCTTCGCTGGCGGGGCACCAAGAGACCCAGTACTTC.